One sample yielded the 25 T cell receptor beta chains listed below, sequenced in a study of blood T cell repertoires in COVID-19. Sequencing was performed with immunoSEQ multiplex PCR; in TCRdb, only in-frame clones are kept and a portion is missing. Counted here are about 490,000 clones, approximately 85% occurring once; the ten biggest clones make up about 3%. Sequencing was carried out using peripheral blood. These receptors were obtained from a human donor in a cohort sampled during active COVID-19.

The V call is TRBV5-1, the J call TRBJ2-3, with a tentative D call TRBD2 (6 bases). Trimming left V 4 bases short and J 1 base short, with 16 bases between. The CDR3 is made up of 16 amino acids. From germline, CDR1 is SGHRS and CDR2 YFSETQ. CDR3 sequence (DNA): TGCGCCAGCAGCCCTTTGGGCGGGACCGGCACAGATACGCAGTATTTT. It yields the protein CASSPLGGTGTDTQYF.

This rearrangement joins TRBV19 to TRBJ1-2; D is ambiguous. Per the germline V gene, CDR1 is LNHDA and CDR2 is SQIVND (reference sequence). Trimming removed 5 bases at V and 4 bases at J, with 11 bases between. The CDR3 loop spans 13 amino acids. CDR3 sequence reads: CASSLAAVYGYTF. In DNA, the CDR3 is TGTGCCAGTAGTTTAGCAGCGGTCTATGGCTACACCTTC.

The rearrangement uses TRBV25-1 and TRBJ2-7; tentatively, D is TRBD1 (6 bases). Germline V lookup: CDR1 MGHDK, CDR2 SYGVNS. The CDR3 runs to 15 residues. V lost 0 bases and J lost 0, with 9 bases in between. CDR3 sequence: CASSEYGRGSYEQYF. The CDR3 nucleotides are TGTGCCAGCAGTGAATACGGCAGGGGCTCCTACGAGCAGTACTTC.

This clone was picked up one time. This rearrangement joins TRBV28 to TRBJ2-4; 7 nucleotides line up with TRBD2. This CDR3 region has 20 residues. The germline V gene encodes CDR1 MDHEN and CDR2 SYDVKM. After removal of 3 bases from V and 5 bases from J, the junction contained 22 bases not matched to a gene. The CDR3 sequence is CASSLGSLAETASQQNIQYF. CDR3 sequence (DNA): TGTGCCAGCAGTTTGGGTTCGCTAGCGGAAACCGCGAGTCAACAAAACATTCAGTACTTC.

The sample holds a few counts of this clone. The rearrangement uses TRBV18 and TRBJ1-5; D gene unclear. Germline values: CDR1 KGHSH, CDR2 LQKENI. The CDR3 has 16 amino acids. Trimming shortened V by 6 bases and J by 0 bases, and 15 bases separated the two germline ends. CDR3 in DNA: TGTGCCAGCTCCCCTAACCCTCATAATAGCAATCAGCCCCAGCATTTT. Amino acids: CASSPNPHNSNQPQHF.

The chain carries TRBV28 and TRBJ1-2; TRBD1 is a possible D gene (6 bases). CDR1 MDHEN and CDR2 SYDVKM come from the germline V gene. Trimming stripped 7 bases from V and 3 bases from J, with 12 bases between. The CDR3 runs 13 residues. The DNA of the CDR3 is TGTGCCAGCATCGACAGGTACTACTATGGCTACACCTTC. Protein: CASIDRYYYGYTF.

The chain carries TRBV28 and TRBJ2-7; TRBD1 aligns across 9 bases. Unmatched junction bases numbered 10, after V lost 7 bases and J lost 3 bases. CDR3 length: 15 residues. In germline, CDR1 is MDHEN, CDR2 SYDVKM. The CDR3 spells CASTPGGTGNYEQYF. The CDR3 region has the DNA TGTGCCAGCACCCCCGGGGGGACAGGGAACTACGAGCAGTACTTC.

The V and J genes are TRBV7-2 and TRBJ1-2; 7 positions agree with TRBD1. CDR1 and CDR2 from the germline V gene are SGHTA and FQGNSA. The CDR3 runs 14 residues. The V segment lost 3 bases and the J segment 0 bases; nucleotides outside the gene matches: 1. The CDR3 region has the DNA TGTGCCAGCAGCTTCAGGGGGGCTAACTATGGCTACACCTTC. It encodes CASSFRGANYGYTF. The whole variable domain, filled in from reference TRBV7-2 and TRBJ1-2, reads GAGVSQSPSNKVTEKGKDVELRCDPISGHTALYWYRQSLGQGLEFLIYFQGNSAPDKSGLPSDRFSAERTGGSVSTLTIQRTQQEDSAVYLCASSFRGANYGYTFGSGTRLTVV.

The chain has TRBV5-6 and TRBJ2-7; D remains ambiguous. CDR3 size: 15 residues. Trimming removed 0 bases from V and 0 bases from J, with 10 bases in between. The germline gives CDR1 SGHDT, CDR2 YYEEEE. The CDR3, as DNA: TGTGCCAGCAGCTTGGTCGCAATTAGCTCCTACGAGCAGTACTTC. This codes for CASSLVAISSYEQYF.

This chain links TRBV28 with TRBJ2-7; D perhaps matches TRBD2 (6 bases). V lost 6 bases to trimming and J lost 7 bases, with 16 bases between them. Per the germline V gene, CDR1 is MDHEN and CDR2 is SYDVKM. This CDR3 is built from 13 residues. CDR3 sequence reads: CASRGRDLWEQYF. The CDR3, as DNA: TGTGCCAGCAGAGGGCGGGACCTTTGGGAGCAGTACTTC.

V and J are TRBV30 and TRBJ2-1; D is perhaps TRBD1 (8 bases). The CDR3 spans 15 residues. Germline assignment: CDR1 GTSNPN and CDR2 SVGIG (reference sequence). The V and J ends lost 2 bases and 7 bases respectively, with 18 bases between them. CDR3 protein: CAWSTGGQVRNEQFF. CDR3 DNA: TGTGCCTGGAGTACGGGGGGACAGGTTCGGAATGAGCAGTTCTTC.

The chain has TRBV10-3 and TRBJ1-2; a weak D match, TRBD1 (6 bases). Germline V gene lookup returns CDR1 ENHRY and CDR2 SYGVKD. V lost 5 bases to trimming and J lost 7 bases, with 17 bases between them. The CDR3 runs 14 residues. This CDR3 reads CAISMGQGSGGYTF. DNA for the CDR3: TGTGCCATCAGTATGGGGCAGGGGAGTGGTGGCTACACCTTC.

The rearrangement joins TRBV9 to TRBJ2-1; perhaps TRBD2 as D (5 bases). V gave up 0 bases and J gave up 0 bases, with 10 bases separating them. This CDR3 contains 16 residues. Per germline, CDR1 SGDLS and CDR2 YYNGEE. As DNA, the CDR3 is TGTGCCAGCAGCGTAGGAGGGTTAAGCTCCTACAATGAGCAGTTCTTC. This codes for CASSVGGLSSYNEQFF.

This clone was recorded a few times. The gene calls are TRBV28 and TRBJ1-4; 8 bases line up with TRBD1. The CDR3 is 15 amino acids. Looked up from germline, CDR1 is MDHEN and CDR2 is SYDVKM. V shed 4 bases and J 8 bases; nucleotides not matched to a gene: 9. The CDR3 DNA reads TGTGCCAGCAGTTCCCCTCAGGGGGCGGGAGAAAAACTGTTTTTT. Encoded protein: CASSSPQGAGEKLFF. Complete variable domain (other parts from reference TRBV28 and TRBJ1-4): DVKVTQSSRYLVKRTGEKVFLECVQDMDHENMFWYRQDPGLGLRLIYFSYDVKMKEKGDIPEGYSVSREKKERFSLILESASTNQTSMYLCASSSPQGAGEKLFFGSGTQLSVL.

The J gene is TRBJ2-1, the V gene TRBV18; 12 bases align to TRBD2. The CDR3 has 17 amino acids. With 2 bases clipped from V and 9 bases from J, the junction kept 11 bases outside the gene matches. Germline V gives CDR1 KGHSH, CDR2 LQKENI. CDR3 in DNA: TGTGCCAGCTCACCAAGGACCTGGACTAGCGGGACAACTGAGCAGTTCTTC. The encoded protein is CASSPRTWTSGTTEQFF.

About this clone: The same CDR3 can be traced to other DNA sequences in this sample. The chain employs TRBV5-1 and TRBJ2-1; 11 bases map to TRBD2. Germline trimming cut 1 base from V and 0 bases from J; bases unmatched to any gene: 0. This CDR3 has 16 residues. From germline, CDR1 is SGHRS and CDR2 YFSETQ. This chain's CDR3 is CASSLTSGSSYNEQFF. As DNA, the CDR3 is TGCGCCAGCAGCTTGACTAGCGGGAGCTCCTACAATGAGCAGTTCTTC. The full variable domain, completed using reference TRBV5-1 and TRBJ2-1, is KAGVTQTPRYLIKTRGQQVTLSCSPISGHRSVSWYQQTPGQGLQFLFEYFSETQRNKGNFPGRFSGRQFSNSRSEMNVSTLELGDSALYLCASSLTSGSSYNEQFFGPGTRLTVL.

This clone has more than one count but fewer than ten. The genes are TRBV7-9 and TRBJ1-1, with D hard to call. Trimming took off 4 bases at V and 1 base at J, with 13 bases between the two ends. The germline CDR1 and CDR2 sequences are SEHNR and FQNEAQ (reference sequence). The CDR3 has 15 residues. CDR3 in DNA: TGTGCCAGCAGCTCCCGGGTCCCGTCGAACACTGAAGCTTTCTTT. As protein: CASSSRVPSNTEAFF.

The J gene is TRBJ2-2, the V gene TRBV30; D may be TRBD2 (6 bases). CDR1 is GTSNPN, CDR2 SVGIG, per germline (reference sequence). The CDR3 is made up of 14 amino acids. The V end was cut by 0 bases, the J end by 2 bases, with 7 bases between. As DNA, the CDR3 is TGTGCCTGGAGTGTCGGGAGAAACACCGGGGAGCTGTTTTTT. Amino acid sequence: CAWSVGRNTGELFF.

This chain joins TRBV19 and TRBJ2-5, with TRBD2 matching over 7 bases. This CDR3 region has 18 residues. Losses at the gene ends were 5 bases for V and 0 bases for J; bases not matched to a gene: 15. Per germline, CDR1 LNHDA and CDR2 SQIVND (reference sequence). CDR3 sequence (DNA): TGTGCCAGTAGTGCAAACCGACGGACTAGACCCGACCAAGAGACCCAGTACTTC. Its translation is CASSANRRTRPDQETQYF.

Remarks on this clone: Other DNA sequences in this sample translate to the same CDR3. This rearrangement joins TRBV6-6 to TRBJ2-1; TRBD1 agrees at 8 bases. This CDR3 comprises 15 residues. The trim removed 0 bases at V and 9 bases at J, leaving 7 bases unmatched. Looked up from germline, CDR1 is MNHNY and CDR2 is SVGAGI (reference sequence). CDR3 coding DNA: TGTGCCAGCAGTTACTCCTTGGACAGGGTTGGTGAGCAGTTCTTC. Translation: CASSYSLDRVGEQFF.

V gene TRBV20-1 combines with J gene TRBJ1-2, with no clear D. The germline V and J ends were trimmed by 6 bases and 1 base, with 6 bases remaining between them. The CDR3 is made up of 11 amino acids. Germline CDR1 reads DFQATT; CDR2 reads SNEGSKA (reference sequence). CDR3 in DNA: TGCAGTGCCAGGCATAACTATGGCTACACCTTC. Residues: CSARHNYGYTF.

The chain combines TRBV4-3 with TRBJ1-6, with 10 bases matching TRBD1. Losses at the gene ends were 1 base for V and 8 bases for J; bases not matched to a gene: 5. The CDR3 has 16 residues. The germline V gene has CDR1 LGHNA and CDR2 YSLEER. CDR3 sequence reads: CASSQAAGTGDSPLHF. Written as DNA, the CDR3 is TGCGCCAGCAGCCAAGCGGCCGGGACAGGGGATTCACCCCTCCACTTT.

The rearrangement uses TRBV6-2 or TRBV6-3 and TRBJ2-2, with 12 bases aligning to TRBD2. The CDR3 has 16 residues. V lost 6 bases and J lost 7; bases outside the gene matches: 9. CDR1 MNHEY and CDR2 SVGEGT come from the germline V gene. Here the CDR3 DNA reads TGTGCCAGCAGCGCCGGGACTAGCGGGTTCGTCGGGGAGCTGTTTTTT. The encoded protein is CASSAGTSGFVGELFF.

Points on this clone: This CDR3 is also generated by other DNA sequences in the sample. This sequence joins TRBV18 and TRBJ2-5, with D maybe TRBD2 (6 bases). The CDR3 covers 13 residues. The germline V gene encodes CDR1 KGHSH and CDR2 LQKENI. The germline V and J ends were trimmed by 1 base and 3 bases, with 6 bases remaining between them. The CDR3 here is CASSPRREETQYF. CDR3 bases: TGTGCCAGCTCACCACGGAGGGAAGAGACCCAGTACTTC.

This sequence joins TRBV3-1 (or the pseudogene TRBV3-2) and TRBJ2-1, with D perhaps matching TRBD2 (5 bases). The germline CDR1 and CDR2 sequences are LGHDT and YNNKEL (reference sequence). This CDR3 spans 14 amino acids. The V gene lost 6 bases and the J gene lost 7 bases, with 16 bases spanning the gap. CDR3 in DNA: TGTGCCAGCAGTCAGGACTCCGTTGGGAATGAGCAGTTCTTC. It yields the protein CASSQDSVGNEQFF.